This paragraph reports one TCR beta chain. This record comes from a study of T cells in Graves' hyperthyroidism and ophthalmopathy. The CDR3 regions of TCR beta were amplified from RNA transcripts. The primer set for the first-round RT-PCR of the TCR CDR3 was HTBI. Using its own MiXCR run on the multiplex PCR reads, TCRdb lists one record per CDR3 protein. Here the sample spans 500,000 to 600,000 distinct CDR3 sequences, over 15% being singletons. Trimming pared 3 bases from V and 2 bases from J, leaving 8 bases between. CDR3 length: 12 residues. The germline V gene has CDR1 DFQATT and CDR2 SNEGSKA (reference sequence).

The sample comprised blood. The chain has TRBV20-1 and TRBJ2-7; perhaps D is TRBD1 or TRBD2 (5 bases each). This TCR came from a woman younger than 35 with Graves' hyperthyroidism. Here the CDR3 DNA reads TGCAGTGCTAGGAGGGGCCCCTACGAGCAGTACTTC. This sequence encodes CSARRGPYEQYF.